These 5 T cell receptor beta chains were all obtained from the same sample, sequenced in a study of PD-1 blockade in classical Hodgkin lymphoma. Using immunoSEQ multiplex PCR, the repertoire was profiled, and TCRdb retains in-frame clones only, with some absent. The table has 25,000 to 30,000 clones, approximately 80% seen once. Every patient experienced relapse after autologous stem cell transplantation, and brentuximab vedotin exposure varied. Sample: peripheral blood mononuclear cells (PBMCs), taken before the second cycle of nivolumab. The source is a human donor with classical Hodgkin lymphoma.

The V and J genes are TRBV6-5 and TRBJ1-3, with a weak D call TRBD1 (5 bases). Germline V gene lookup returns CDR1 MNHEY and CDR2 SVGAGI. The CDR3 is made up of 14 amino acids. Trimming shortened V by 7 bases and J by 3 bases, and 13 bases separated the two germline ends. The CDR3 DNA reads TGTGCCAGCAAAGTAGGGGCCGGTGGAAACACCATATATTTT. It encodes CASKVGAGGNTIYF.

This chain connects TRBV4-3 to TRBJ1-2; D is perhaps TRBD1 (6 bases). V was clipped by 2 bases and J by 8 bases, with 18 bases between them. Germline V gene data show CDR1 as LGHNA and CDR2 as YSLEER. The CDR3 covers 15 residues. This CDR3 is CASSQQTGPWGGYTF. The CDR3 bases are TGCGCCAGCAGCCAACAAACAGGGCCCTGGGGGGGCTACACCTTC.

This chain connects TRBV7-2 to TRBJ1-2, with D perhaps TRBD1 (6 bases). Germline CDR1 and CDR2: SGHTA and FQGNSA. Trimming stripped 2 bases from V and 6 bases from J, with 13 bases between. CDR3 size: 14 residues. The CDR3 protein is CASSLNLAGDGYTF. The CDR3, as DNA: TGTGCCAGCAGCTTAAATCTGGCAGGGGATGGCTACACCTTC.

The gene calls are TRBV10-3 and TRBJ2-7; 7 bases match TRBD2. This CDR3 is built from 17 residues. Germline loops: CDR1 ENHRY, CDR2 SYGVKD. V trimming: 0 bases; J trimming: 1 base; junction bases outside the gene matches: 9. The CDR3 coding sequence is TGTGCCATCAGTGAGTCGAATGTGCGGGGGTTTTCCTACGAGCAGTACTTC. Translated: CAISESNVRGFSYEQYF.

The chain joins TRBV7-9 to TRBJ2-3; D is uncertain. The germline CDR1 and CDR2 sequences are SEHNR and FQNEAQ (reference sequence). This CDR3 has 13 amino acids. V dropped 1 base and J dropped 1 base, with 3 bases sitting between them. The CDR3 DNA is TGTGCCAGCAGCTTAGAAGGCACAGATACGCAGTATTTT. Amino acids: CASSLEGTDTQYF.